This T cell receptor beta chain comes out of a study of T-cell reconstitution after alpha-beta-depleted transplantation in children. The CDR3 runs to 15 residues. Germline lookup yields CDR1 DFQATT and CDR2 SNEGSKA (reference sequence). Trimming took 3 bases from V and 3 from J; bases not matched to a gene: 7. Preparation of the TCRbeta library used unique molecular identifiers. In TCRdb, the PCR reads were re-called with MiXCR into one record per CDR3 protein. The table has some 400,000 distinct CDR3 sequences, around 20% seen once. V is TRBV20-1 and J is TRBJ2-7, with 11 bases aligning to TRBD2. The source was PBMCs from the stem cell graft donor, collected from the stem cell graft. This receptor was identified in a human donor who donated a stem cell graft to a child with acute myeloid leukemia. The CDR3 DNA is TGCAGTGCTAGGAAACTAGCGGGAGATCGCTACGAGCAGTACTTC. Protein: CSARKLAGDRYEQYF.